A single sample gave rise to the 14 T cell receptor beta chains below, sequenced in a study of T cell responses to AZD1222 COVID-19 vaccine. Only in-frame clones appear in the TCRdb table, and some are missing; sequencing was by immunoSEQ multiplex PCR. The sample lists around 120,000 clones; roughly 90% were seen once. The specimen was peripheral blood, collected on day 0 of AZD1222 vaccination. The source is an adult in good health.

This clone was detected a few times. Other nucleotide sequences from this sample produce the same CDR3. This chain uses TRBV5-1 with TRBJ1-2; possibly TRBD1 for D (6 bases). CDR1 is SGHRS and CDR2 is YFSETQ in the germline V gene. This CDR3 has 14 amino acids. Deletions cut 0 bases from V and 7 bases from J, with 13 bases between. Written as DNA, the CDR3 is TGCGCCAGCAGCTTGGGGGGGCCAGGGCCTGGCTACACCTTC. Translated, it gives CASSLGGPGPGYTF.

Concerning this clone itself: In the same sample, other DNA sequences code for this CDR3. The chain joins TRBV9 to TRBJ2-1, with 8 bases identical to TRBD2. The CDR3 is 15 amino acids. V dropped 0 bases and J dropped 1; count of bases not matched to a gene: 0. Germline V gene data show CDR1 as SGDLS and CDR2 as YYNGEE. The CDR3 DNA sequence: TGTGCCAGCAGCGTAGTAGCGGGATCCTACAATGAGCAGTTCTTC. Protein sequence: CASSVVAGSYNEQFF.

This rearrangement joins TRBV2 to TRBJ2-1; 10 positions agree with TRBD1. CDR1 and CDR2 (germline): SNHLY, FYNNEI. This CDR3 spans 15 amino acids. V dropped 9 bases and J dropped 3; count of bases not matched to a gene: 8. CDR3 sequence: CASKFGTGVYNEQFF. Here the CDR3 DNA reads TGTGCCAGTAAATTCGGGACAGGGGTCTACAATGAGCAGTTCTTC.

The chain has TRBV12-5 and TRBJ2-5; the match to TRBD2 covers 10 bases. The CDR3 is 15 amino acids. The germline V gene has CDR1 LGHNT and CDR2 FRNRAP. V shed 7 bases and J 4 bases; nucleotides not matched to a gene: 9. In DNA, the CDR3 is TGTGCTAGTGCCCTAGCGGGAGTAGGAGGAGAGACCCAGTACTTC. This translates into CASALAGVGGETQYF.

The chain has TRBV6-6 and TRBJ2-7; 7 nucleotides match TRBD2. The trim removed 5 bases at V and 4 bases at J, leaving 17 bases unmatched. The CDR3 extends over 17 amino acids. Germline V gene lookup returns CDR1 MNHNY and CDR2 SVGAGI (reference sequence). The CDR3 loop is CASSHPAAERDQYEQYF. The CDR3, as DNA: TGTGCCAGCAGTCACCCGGCCGCCGAGCGGGACCAGTACGAGCAGTACTTC.

This chain connects TRBV5-1 to TRBJ2-3, with TRBD2 identical over 10 bases. This CDR3 has 16 amino acids. The germline V gene encodes CDR1 SGHRS and CDR2 YFSETQ. The V gene end was trimmed by 5 bases and the J gene end by 6 bases; junction bases not matched to a gene: 12. The chain's CDR3 is CASSTPGLAFSDTQYF. The CDR3 nucleotides are TGCGCCAGCAGTACACCGGGACTAGCGTTCTCCGATACGCAGTATTTT.

This chain connects TRBV6-1 to TRBJ1-5, with D hard to call. Deletions cut 1 base from V and 5 bases from J, with 12 bases between. Germline CDR1 MNHNS, CDR2 SASEGT. This CDR3 has 15 residues. The CDR3 coding sequence is TGTGCCAGCAGTGAAGAAGAGACGGGGTATCAGCCCCAGCATTTT. It yields the protein CASSEEETGYQPQHF.

The chain carries TRBV11-3 and TRBJ2-3; weak D call: TRBD2 (6 bases). The CDR3 totals 15 residues. Germline-derived CDR1 and CDR2 are SGHNT and YENEEA. V was cut by 5 bases and J by 4 bases, with 16 bases left in between. The CDR3 region has the DNA TGTGCCAGCAGCCTGATGGGGCCGGGAGCAGATACGCAGTATTTT. Translation gives CASSLMGPGADTQYF.

The J gene is TRBJ1-1, the V gene TRBV19; D is ambiguous. This CDR3 is 14 amino acids long. The germline gives CDR1 LNHDA, CDR2 SQIVND (reference sequence). The V end lost 5 bases, the J end lost 2 bases, and 12 bases lay between the germline ends. CDR3 nucleotide sequence: TGTGCCAGTAGTCCCCACACAGTAAACACTGAAGCTTTCTTT. Amino acid sequence: CASSPHTVNTEAFF.

This sequence joins TRBV6-1 and TRBJ1-3; 10 positions agree with TRBD1. This CDR3 spans 16 amino acids. The V and J ends lost 3 bases and 4 bases, in that order; junction bases with no gene match: 6. Germline CDR1 is MNHNS and CDR2 is SASEGT. The DNA for the CDR3 is TGTGCCAGCAGTGACCATCCGGGACAGGGGGGAAACACCATATATTTT. Amino acids: CASSDHPGQGGNTIYF.

The rearrangement uses TRBV4-1 and TRBJ1-5, with D hard to call. The CDR3 length is 15 residues. CDR1 and CDR2 from the germline V gene are MGHRA and YSYEKL. V shed 0 bases and J shed 0 bases, with 6 bases lying between them. In DNA, the CDR3 is TGCGCCAGCAGCCAAGATTGGAATAGCAATCAGCCCCAGCATTTT. Protein: CASSQDWNSNQPQHF.

The CDR3 bases are TGTGCCACCAGTGATGCCGGACCCCTCACTACCTACGAGCAGTACTTC. This gives the protein CATSDAGPLTTYEQYF. The gene calls are TRBV24-1 and TRBJ2-7; D not certain. Trimming shortened V by 3 bases and J by 2 bases, and 16 bases separated the two germline ends. In germline, CDR1 is KGHDR, CDR2 SFDVKD. CDR3 length: 16 residues.

CDR3 residues: CASSDFTAGSYNEQFF. In DNA, the CDR3 is TGTGCCAGCAGTGACTTTACGGCAGGATCCTACAATGAGCAGTTCTTC. The J gene is TRBJ2-1, the V gene TRBV6-4, with D hard to call. From germline, CDR1 is MRHNA and CDR2 SNTAGT. CDR3 length: 16 residues. Deletions cut 1 base from V and 1 base from J, with 11 bases between.

The genes are TRBV28 and TRBJ2-1; D ambiguous. V was trimmed by 6 bases and J by 12 bases, leaving 21 bases between them. Germline V gives CDR1 MDHEN, CDR2 SYDVKM. This CDR3 spans 14 amino acids. The CDR3 DNA sequence: TGTGCCAGCAGCCTCCCCCCCGAACGGGTCAGGCAGTTCTTC. Amino acids: CASSLPPERVRQFF.